The clone carrying this TCR beta chain was seen a handful of times. Antigen specificity is unknown. This sample was included in a study of blood T cells in healthy people across ages. Overall study results and limits: Underestimates were what the diversity estimates from one million T cells were considered to be.

There are 11 residues in the CDR3. V was cut by 6 bases and J by 3 bases, with 7 bases left in between. The germline CDR1 and CDR2 sequences are DFQATT and SNEGSKA (reference sequence). For the second PCR, which ran for roughly 6 to 12 cycles, a sample-barcoded 5' primer and a J-beta primer mix were used. Each CDR3 protein is one row after TCRdb ran MiXCR on the 5' RACE reads. This sample has 950,000 to 1,200,000 distinct CDR3 sequences; less than 45% occur once, and the top ten carry about an eighth. The genes are TRBV20-1 and TRBJ2-3, with unresolved D. Sequenced: blood. This sequence originates from a man between 18 and 35 years old in good health. Here the CDR3 reads CSAVRTDTQYF. In DNA form, the CDR3 reads TGCAGTGCGGTAAGGACAGATACGCAGTATTTT.